This T cell receptor (beta chain) comes out of a study of identical twins. TCRdb ran MiXCR on the 5' RACE reads and lists one entry per CDR3 protein. The table has 700,000 to 950,000 distinct CDR3 sequences, 10% to 15% seen once. The CDR3 is 15 amino acids. The V segment lost 7 bases and the J segment 0 bases; nucleotides outside the gene matches: 5. Germline V gives CDR1 ENHRY, CDR2 SYGVKD. This clonotype was seen many times. Antigen specificity is unknown. General study results and limits: Weaker excess twin sharing was seen among beta out-of-frame sequences.

These data are also associated with another study on yellow fever vaccine responses in identical twins. That work adds: Reportedly, twins showed a vaccine T cell response that looked partly convergent and partly personalized.

The TCR originated in a woman aged 18 to 35 in good health. The source material was PBMCs. V gene TRBV10-3 combines with J gene TRBJ2-2; TRBD1 matches at 7 bases. CDR3 coding DNA: TGTGCCATCACCCGGGGACAGTCGAACACCGGGGAGCTGTTTTTT. It yields the protein CAITRGQSNTGELFF.